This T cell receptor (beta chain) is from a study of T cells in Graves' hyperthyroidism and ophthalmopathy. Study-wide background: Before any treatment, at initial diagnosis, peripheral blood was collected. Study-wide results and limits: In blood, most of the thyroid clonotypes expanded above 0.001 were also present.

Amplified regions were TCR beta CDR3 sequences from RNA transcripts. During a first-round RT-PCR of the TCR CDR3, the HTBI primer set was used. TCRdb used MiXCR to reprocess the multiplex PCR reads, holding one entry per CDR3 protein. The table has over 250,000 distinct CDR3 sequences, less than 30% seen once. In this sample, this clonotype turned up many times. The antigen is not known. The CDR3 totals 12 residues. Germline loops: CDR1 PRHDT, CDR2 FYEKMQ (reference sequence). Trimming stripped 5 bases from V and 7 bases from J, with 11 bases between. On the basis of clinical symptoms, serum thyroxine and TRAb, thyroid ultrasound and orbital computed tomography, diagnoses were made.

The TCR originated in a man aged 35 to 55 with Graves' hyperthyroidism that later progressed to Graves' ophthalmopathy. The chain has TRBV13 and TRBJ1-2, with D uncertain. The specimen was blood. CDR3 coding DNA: TGTGCCAGCAGCGGGCGCTTGTTTGGCTACACCTTC. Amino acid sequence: CASSGRLFGYTF. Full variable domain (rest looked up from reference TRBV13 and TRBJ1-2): AAGVIQSPRHLIKEKRETATLKCYPIPRHDTVYWYQQGPGQDPQFLISFYEKMQSDKGSIPDRFSAQQFSDYHSELNMSSLELGDSALYFCASSGRLFGYTFGSGTRLTVV.